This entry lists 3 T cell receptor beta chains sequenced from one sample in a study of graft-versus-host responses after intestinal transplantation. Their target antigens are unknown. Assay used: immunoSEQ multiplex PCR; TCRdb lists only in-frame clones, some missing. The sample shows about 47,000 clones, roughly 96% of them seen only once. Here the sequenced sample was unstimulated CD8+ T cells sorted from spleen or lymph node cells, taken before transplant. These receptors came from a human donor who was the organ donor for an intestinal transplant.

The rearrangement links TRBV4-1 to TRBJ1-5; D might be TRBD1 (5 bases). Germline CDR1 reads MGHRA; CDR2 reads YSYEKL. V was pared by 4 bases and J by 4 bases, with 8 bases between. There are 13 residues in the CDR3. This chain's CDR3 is CASSRRDNQPQHF. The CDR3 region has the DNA TGCGCCAGCAGCCGCAGGGATAATCAGCCCCAGCATTTT.

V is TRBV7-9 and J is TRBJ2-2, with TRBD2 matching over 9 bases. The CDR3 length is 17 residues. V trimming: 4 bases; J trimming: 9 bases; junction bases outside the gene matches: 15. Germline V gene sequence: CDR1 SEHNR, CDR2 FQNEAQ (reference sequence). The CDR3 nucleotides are TGTGCCAGCAGCTCCCCTTCGCGCGGGGGGGGGAAGAGGGAGCTGTTTTTT. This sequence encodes CASSSPSRGGGKRELFF.

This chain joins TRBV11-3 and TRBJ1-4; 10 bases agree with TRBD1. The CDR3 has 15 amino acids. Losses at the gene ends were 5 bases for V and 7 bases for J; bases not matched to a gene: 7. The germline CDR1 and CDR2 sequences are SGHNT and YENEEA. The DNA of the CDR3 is TGTGCCAGCAGCCCCCGGACAGGGGGAAGTGAAAAACTGTTTTTT. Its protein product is CASSPRTGGSEKLFF.